The 27 T cell receptor beta chains below come from one sample, sequenced in a study of T cell repertoires in cytomegalovirus infection. TCRdb re-called the reads through MiXCR, storing one row per CDR3 protein. The sample includes approximately 500,000 distinct CDR3 sequences, around 10% seen only once; the top ten take 10% to 13%. Sequencing used PBMCs. These receptors came from a human donor in good health (CMV status not recorded). Some clones in this sample may be carry-over from other donors' samples.

This clonotype has a count of ten or more. This chain joins TRBV12-3 or TRBV12-4 and TRBJ1-5; TRBD1 agrees at 8 bases. With 3 bases clipped from V and 4 bases from J, the junction kept 5 bases outside the gene matches. This CDR3 contains 15 residues. This CDR3 is CASSFTRGRNQPQHF. The CDR3 DNA sequence: TGTGCCAGCAGTTTTACCAGGGGGCGTAATCAGCCCCAGCATTTT.

This clonotype appeared a few times. This chain joins TRBV30 and TRBJ1-6; tentatively, D is TRBD1 (6 bases). V lost 0 bases and J 7 bases, leaving 10 bases between the germline ends. Germline CDR1 reads GTSNPN; CDR2 reads SVGIG (reference sequence). The CDR3 sequence is 14 residues long. Here the CDR3 DNA reads TGTGCCTGGAGTGTCAGGGGCGAGAATTCACCCCTCCACTTT. Translated, it gives CAWSVRGENSPLHF.

This clonotype was counted ten times or more. This sequence joins TRBV28 and TRBJ1-2; D is possibly TRBD1 (5 bases). The V end lost 5 bases, the J end lost 1 base, and 23 bases lay between the germline ends. This CDR3 has 18 residues. Germline V lookup: CDR1 MDHEN, CDR2 SYDVKM. DNA for the CDR3: TGTGCCAGCAGTCAACAGACATGGGGCCTTCCAATTAACTATGGCTACACCTTC. Encoded protein: CASSQQTWGLPINYGYTF.

Many counts were recorded for this clonotype. This chain uses TRBV19 with TRBJ1-4; D is unclear. V was clipped by 4 bases and J by 4 bases, with 16 bases between them. Germline CDR1 and CDR2: LNHDA and SQIVND (reference sequence). The CDR3 has 16 amino acids. The CDR3 reads CASSTLGSVFNEKLFF. DNA for the CDR3: TGTGCCAGTAGTACTCTCGGTTCAGTCTTTAATGAAAAACTGTTTTTT. Looking up the rest from reference TRBV19 and TRBJ1-4 gives the full variable domain: DGGITQSPKYLFRKEGQNVTLSCEQNLNHDAMYWYRQDPGQGLRLIYYSQIVNDFQKGDIAEGYSVSREKKESFPLTVTSAQKNPTAFYLCASSTLGSVFNEKLFFGSGTQLSVL.

In its sample, this clonotype was seen many times. V usage is TRBV7-9 and J usage is TRBJ2-1; 11 nucleotides match TRBD2. J gave up 7 bases and V 5 bases, and 7 bases lay outside the gene matches. The CDR3 is 15 residues long. Per the germline V gene, CDR1 is SEHNR and CDR2 is FQNEAQ (reference sequence). The CDR3 bases are TGTGCCAGCAGCACCACTAGCGGGGGCCTAAATGAGCAGTTCTTC. Its protein product is CASSTTSGGLNEQFF.

This chain joins TRBV28 and TRBJ1-5; D unresolved. CDR1 and CDR2 from the germline V gene are MDHEN and SYDVKM. Deletions cut 7 bases from V and 0 bases from J, with 10 bases between. The CDR3 spans 14 residues. The CDR3 nucleotides read TGTGCCAGCACCACCCTGTATAGCAATCAGCCCCAGCATTTT. It encodes CASTTLYSNQPQHF.

This clonotype was observed many times. The CDR3 protein is CASSLSAGELFF. The CDR3 nucleotides read TGTGCCAGCAGCCTCTCGGCGGGGGAGCTGTTTTTT. The V gene is TRBV7-8, the J gene TRBJ2-2, with D unresolved. CDR3 length equals 12 residues. Germline CDR1 reads SGHVS; CDR2 reads FQNEAQ. Trimming stripped 5 bases from V and 8 bases from J, with 9 bases between.

In its sample, this clonotype was seen many times. The genes are TRBV9 and TRBJ1-2, with TRBD1 matching over 8 bases. CDR3 length: 13 amino acids. With V trimmed by 3 bases and J by 6 bases, 4 bases remained unmatched. Germline V gives CDR1 SGDLS, CDR2 YYNGEE. The CDR3 loop reads CASSGTGWDGYTF. Written as DNA, the CDR3 is TGTGCCAGCAGCGGGACAGGGTGGGATGGCTACACCTTC.

This clonotype appeared many times. The CDR3 sequence: CASSFGGQQNYGYTF. The CDR3 DNA reads as TGTGCCAGTAGTTTCGGGGGACAACAAAACTATGGCTACACCTTC. The chain employs TRBV19 and TRBJ1-2; possibly TRBD1 for D (6 bases). The CDR3 spans 15 residues. The V and J ends lost 5 bases and 2 bases respectively, with 15 bases between them. The germline V gene encodes CDR1 LNHDA and CDR2 SQIVND (reference sequence).

This chain uses TRBV29-1 with TRBJ2-5; D possibly uses TRBD1 or TRBD2 (5 bases each). Trimming cost V 7 bases and J 4 bases, with 7 bases left between them. The CDR3 length is 10 residues. The germline CDR1 and CDR2 sequences are SQVTM and ANQGSEA. The CDR3 DNA sequence: TGCAGCGGGGGGTCAGAGACCCAGTACTTC. This encodes CSGGSETQYF. Full variable domain (missing parts from reference TRBV29-1 and TRBJ2-5): SAVISQKPSRDICQRGTSLTIQCQVDSQVTMMFWYRQQPGQSLTLIATANQGSEATYESGFVIDKFPISRPNLTFSTLTVSNMSPEDSSIYLCSGGSETQYFGPGTRLLVL.

This clonotype has only a few counts. The genes are TRBV20-1 and TRBJ2-5, with 7 bases identical to TRBD2. CDR3 length: 13 residues. Germline values: CDR1 DFQATT, CDR2 SNEGSKA (reference sequence). Unmatched junction bases numbered 7, after V lost 0 bases and J lost 9 bases. This CDR3 reads CSARDPREEAQYF. The CDR3 DNA reads as TGCAGTGCTAGAGATCCACGGGAGGAGGCCCAGTACTTC.

Many counts were recorded for this clonotype. The chain couples TRBV7-9 to TRBJ1-4; D is undetermined. CDR3 length: 14 residues. V lost 5 bases and J 8 bases, leaving 15 bases between the germline ends. Germline assignment: CDR1 SEHNR and CDR2 FQNEAQ (reference sequence). DNA of the CDR3: TGTGCCAGCAGCCACAAGGTTTTGGAGGAAAAACTGTTTTTT. Translation gives CASSHKVLEEKLFF.

This clonotype was recorded at least ten times. The chain recombines TRBV7-9 with TRBJ1-2, with 7 bases fitting TRBD1. The V and J ends lost 5 bases and 8 bases, in that order; junction bases with no gene match: 17. The CDR3 is 16 amino acids. Germline V gene lookup returns CDR1 SEHNR and CDR2 FQNEAQ (reference sequence). The DNA of the CDR3 is TGTGCCAGCAGCCCCACCCGGGACAGTTCTTCTCGGGGCTACACCTTC. The encoded protein is CASSPTRDSSSRGYTF.

The chain employs TRBV19 and TRBJ2-1, with 12 bases that match TRBD2. The CDR3 is made up of 16 amino acids. Germline assignment: CDR1 LNHDA and CDR2 SQIVND (reference sequence). With 5 bases clipped from V and 7 bases from J, the junction kept 9 bases outside the gene matches. This chain's CDR3 is CASSFLAGGTGNEQFF. Written as DNA, the CDR3 is TGTGCCAGTAGTTTTCTAGCGGGAGGGACAGGGAATGAGCAGTTCTTC.

This clonotype was seen at least ten times. The V call is TRBV7-8, the J call TRBJ2-5; 12 nucleotides match TRBD2. V was clipped by 10 bases and J by 5 bases; unmatched bases: 11. Germline V CDR1 and CDR2: SGHVS, FQNEAQ. The CDR3 totals 15 residues. The CDR3 region is CATTTSGSTLETQYF. The CDR3 coding sequence is TGTGCCACCACGACTAGCGGGAGTACGTTGGAGACCCAGTACTTC.

This clonotype came up many times. V usage is TRBV7-8 and J usage is TRBJ1-1; 7 positions agree with TRBD1. Losses at the gene ends were 4 bases for V and 5 bases for J; bases not matched to a gene: 10. This CDR3 has 15 residues. Germline values: CDR1 SGHVS, CDR2 FQNEAQ. CDR3 nucleotide sequence: TGTGCCAGCAGCTCAAGACAGGGCAGGGAAACTGAAGCTTTCTTT. It translates to CASSSRQGRETEAFF.

This rearrangement joins TRBV29-1 to TRBJ2-3, with D possibly TRBD1 on 5 matching bases. From germline, CDR1 is SQVTM and CDR2 ANQGSEA. V lost 2 bases and J 0 bases, leaving 6 bases between the germline ends. The CDR3 loop spans 13 amino acids. CDR3 in amino acids: CSVERGSTDTQYF. CDR3 bases: TGCAGCGTTGAAAGGGGAAGCACAGATACGCAGTATTTT.

This clonotype was seen only a few times. The chain employs TRBV3-1 and TRBJ2-7, with D possibly TRBD2 on 6 matching bases. The germline gives CDR1 LGHDT, CDR2 YNNKEL (reference sequence). CDR3 length: 14 residues. V was clipped by 2 bases and J by 6 bases, with 14 bases between them. The CDR3 DNA sequence: TGTGCCAGCAGCCAACCTCGGGAGCGGGCCGAGCAGTACTTC. It codes for CASSQPRERAEQYF.

This clonotype was counted many times. The V gene is TRBV7-9, the J gene TRBJ2-3, with 10 bases matching TRBD2. V trimming: 5 bases; J trimming: 2 bases; junction bases outside the gene matches: 10. This CDR3 has 17 residues. Germline loops: CDR1 SEHNR, CDR2 FQNEAQ (reference sequence). The CDR3 here is CASSPRWTSGNTDTQYF. The CDR3 DNA follows: TGTGCCAGCAGCCCCCGGTGGACTAGCGGAAACACAGATACGCAGTATTTT.

This clonotype was counted a single time. A much larger clone lies a single base off, so this may be a read error. The rearrangement links TRBV20-1 to TRBJ2-1; TRBD1 might be the D (6 bases). The germline V and J ends were trimmed by 0 bases and 4 bases, with 13 bases remaining between them. Germline CDR1 is DFQATT and CDR2 is SNEGSKA (reference sequence). The CDR3 has 15 amino acids. The CDR3 reads CSARDPEGGYNEQFF. For the CDR3, the DNA is TGCAGTGCTAGAGATCCGGAAGGGGGATACAATGAGCAGTTCTTC.

This clonotype occurred many times. The V and J genes are TRBV7-9 and TRBJ2-1, with 9 bases fitting TRBD1. The ends lost 6 bases at V and 0 bases at J; junction bases unmatched: 6. CDR1 SEHNR and CDR2 FQNEAQ come from the germline V gene (reference sequence). This CDR3 region has 16 residues. The CDR3 nucleotides read TGTGCCAGCAGGCCGACAGGGGGATCCTCCTACAATGAGCAGTTCTTC. Its translation: CASRPTGGSSYNEQFF.

This clonotype was recorded many times. The V call is TRBV20-1, the J call TRBJ1-6, with a tentative D call TRBD1 (5 bases). Germline loops: CDR1 DFQATT, CDR2 SNEGSKA (reference sequence). This CDR3 has 18 residues. Between the trimmed V and J ends, which lost 0 bases and 7 bases, there was a span of 22 bases. The CDR3 protein is CSARDPAGALFLNSPLHF. Here the CDR3 DNA reads TGCAGTGCTAGAGATCCAGCCGGGGCCCTATTTCTGAATTCACCCCTCCACTTT.

This clonotype appeared many times. The genes are TRBV7-2 and TRBJ2-3; TRBD2 agrees at 11 bases. The CDR3 contains 16 residues. CDR1 and CDR2 (germline): SGHTA, FQGNSA. V shed 2 bases, J shed 4 bases, and the junction held 5 bases outside the gene matches. CDR3 in DNA: TGTGCCAGCAGCTTAACTAGCGGGAGTATGGCAGATACGCAGTATTTT. It encodes CASSLTSGSMADTQYF.

The J gene is TRBJ2-7, the V gene TRBV5-6, with 7 bases that match TRBD1. The ends lost 7 bases at V and 5 bases at J; junction bases unmatched: 6. The CDR3 length is 12 residues. Germline CDR1 is SGHDT and CDR2 is YYEEEE. The CDR3 is CASQDRKDEQYF. CDR3 sequence (DNA): TGTGCCAGCCAGGACAGGAAGGACGAGCAGTACTTC.

This clonotype was detected many times. The chain combines TRBV11-2 with TRBJ1-3; D call uncertain. The CDR3 has 14 residues. The V end lost 3 bases, the J end lost 7 bases, and 13 bases lay between the germline ends. Germline assignment: CDR1 SGHAT and CDR2 FQNNGV. The CDR3 nucleotides read TGTGCCAGCAGCTTCAACAGCCTGAGCAACACCATATATTTT. Encoded protein: CASSFNSLSNTIYF. Full variable domain (remainder filled in from reference TRBV11-2 and TRBJ1-3): EAGVAQSPRYKIIEKRQSVAFWCNPISGHATLYWYQQILGQGPKLLIQFQNNGVVDDSQLPKDRFSAERLKGVDSTLKIQPAKLEDSAVYLCASSFNSLSNTIYFGEGSWLTVV.

V gene TRBV5-1 combines with J gene TRBJ2-3, with 7 bases fitting TRBD2. CDR1 and CDR2 (germline): SGHRS, YFSETQ. V lost 6 bases and J lost 4; bases outside the gene matches: 5. The CDR3 covers 13 residues. CDR3 nucleotides: TGCGCCAGCAAAGAAGCGGGGCCAGATACGCAGTATTTT. It specifies CASKEAGPDTQYF.

In its sample, this clonotype was seen many times. The chain employs TRBV29-1 and TRBJ2-5; 12 nucleotides match TRBD2. Germline assignment: CDR1 SQVTM and CDR2 ANQGSEA. With 1 base clipped from V and 5 bases from J, the junction kept 8 bases outside the gene matches. CDR3 length: 16 residues. CDR3 nucleotides: TGCAGCGTTGAAGGACTAGCGGGGGAGCCAAGGGAGACCCAGTACTTC. Its protein is CSVEGLAGEPRETQYF.